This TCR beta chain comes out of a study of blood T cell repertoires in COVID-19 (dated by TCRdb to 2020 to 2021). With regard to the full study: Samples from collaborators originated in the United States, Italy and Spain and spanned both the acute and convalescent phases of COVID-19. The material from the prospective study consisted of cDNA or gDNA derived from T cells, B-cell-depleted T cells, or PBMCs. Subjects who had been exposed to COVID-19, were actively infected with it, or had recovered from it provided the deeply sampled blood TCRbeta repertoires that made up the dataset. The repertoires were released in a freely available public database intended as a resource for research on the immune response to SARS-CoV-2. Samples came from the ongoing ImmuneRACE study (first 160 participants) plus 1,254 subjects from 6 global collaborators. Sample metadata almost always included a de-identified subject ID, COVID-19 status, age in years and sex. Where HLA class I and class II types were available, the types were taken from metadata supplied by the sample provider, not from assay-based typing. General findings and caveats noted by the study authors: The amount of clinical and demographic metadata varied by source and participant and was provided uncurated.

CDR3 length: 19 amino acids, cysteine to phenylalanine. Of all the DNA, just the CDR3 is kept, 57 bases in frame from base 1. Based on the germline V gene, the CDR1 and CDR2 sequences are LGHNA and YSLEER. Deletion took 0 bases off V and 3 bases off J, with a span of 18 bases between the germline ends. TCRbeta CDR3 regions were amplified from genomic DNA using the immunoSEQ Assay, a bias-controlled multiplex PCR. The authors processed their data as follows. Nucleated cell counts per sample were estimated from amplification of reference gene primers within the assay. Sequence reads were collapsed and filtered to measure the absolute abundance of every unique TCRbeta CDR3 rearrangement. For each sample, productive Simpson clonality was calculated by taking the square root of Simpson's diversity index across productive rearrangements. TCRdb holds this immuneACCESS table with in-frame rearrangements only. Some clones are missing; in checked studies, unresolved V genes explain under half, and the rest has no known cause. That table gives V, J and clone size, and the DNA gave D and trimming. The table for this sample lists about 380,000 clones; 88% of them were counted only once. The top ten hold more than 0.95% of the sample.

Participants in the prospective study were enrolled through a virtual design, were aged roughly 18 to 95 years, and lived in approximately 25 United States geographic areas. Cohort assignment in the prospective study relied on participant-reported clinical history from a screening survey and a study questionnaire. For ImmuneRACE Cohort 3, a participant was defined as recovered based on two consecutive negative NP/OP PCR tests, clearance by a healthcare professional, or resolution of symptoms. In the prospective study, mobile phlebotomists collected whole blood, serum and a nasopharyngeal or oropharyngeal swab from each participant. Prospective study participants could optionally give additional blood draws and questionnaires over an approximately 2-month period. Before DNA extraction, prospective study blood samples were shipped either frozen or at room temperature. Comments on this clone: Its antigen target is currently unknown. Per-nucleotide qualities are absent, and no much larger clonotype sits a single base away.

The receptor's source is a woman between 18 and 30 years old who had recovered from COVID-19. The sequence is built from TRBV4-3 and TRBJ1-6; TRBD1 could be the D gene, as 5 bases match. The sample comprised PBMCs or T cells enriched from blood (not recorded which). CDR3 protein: CASSQELARGTRYNSPLHF. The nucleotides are TGCGCCAGCAGCCAAGAGCTGGCCCGGGGGACTCGCTATAATTCACCCCTCCACTTT.